This T cell receptor beta chain was captured by sequencing in a study of CD8 T cells in Susac syndrome. Findings of the study overall: Only a relatively small number of individuals were included in the TCR sequencing and HLA analysis.

For this clonotype: Its cognate antigen is unknown.

Looked up from germline, CDR1 is LGHDT and CDR2 is YNNKEL (reference sequence). With 0 bases clipped from V and 4 bases from J, the junction kept 8 bases outside the gene matches. CDR3 size: 16 residues. The RNA, roughly 0.45 to 1 ug, was put through reverse transcription using random hexamers. Coverage of TCR beta CDR3 amplification by immunoSEQ multiplex PCR extended to 54 Vbeta and 13 Jbeta. MiXCR was run by TCRdb on the immunoSEQ multiplex PCR reads, yielding one entry per CDR3 protein. The sample records hundreds of thousands of distinct CDR3 sequences, 90% to 95% being singletons. The rearrangement joins TRBV3-1 to TRBJ1-2, with 7 bases aligning to TRBD1. Sequences were obtained from CD4+ T cells from PBMCs. The TCR originated in a human donor with multiple sclerosis. The CDR3 protein is CASSQEGQGDRYGYTF. The CDR3 region has the DNA TGTGCCAGCAGCCAAGAGGGCCAGGGGGACCGCTATGGCTACACCTTC.